This TCR beta chain was documented in a study of blood T cells in healthy people across ages. For the study at large: Capturing about one barcoded beta molecule per two T cells was achieved by template switching.

A second about 6 to 11 cycle PCR used barcoded and J-beta primers. A template-switch adaptor that had 12 random nucleotides put a tag on each cDNA molecule. TCRdb recomputed calls from the 5' RACE reads with MiXCR, one row per CDR3 protein. The sample has 650,000 to 950,000 distinct CDR3 sequences; roughly 44% are singletons. Healthy Russian Caucasian donors spanned ages roughly 6 to 90 years. Study-wide points: The study found TCR beta diversity correlated strongly with naive T cell percentage.

Worth noting for this clonotype: Antigen: not known.

This clonotype was sampled from a man in his 60s in good health. Sequences were obtained from blood.

CDR3: CASSQTLTGEYGYTF. CDR3 in DNA: TGCGCCAGCAGCCAAACCTTGACAGGGGAGTATGGCTACACCTTC. J is TRBJ1-2 and V is TRBV4-1, with TRBD1 matching 8 bases. Germline-derived CDR1 and CDR2 are MGHRA and YSYEKL. Losses at the gene ends were 2 bases for V and 5 bases for J; bases not matched to a gene: 7. The CDR3 contains 15 residues.